Each of the 23 T cell receptor beta chains below was sequenced from the same sample in a study of cytomegalovirus exposure and HLA in healthy donors. 60 Vbeta and 13 Jbeta primers were used in PCR. Produced via immunoSEQ multiplex PCR; TCRdb's table is partial and in-frame only. This sample has over 150,000 clones; around 86% occur once, and the top ten carry roughly 2%. Input material: PBMCs. The receptors were gathered from a human donor in good health.

This clone was seen just once. The V gene is TRBV9, the J gene TRBJ1-2; D is uncertain. Trimming pared 0 bases from V and 4 bases from J, leaving 13 bases between. The CDR3 consists of 15 residues. CDR1 is SGDLS and CDR2 is YYNGEE in the germline V gene. In DNA, the CDR3 is TGTGCCAGCAGCGTAGCCGGGGATGAGAGCTATGGCTACACCTTC. The encoded protein is CASSVAGDESYGYTF.

The rearrangement links TRBV7-9 to TRBJ1-4; a weak D match, TRBD1 (5 bases). The CDR3 contains 13 residues. V was trimmed by 10 bases and J by 6 bases, leaving 15 bases between them. Germline values: CDR1 SEHNR, CDR2 FQNEAQ (reference sequence). In nucleotides, the CDR3 is TGTGCCATATGGGGGGGAAAGGATGAAAAACTGTTTTTT. As protein: CAIWGGKDEKLFF.

The chain joins TRBV11-2 to TRBJ2-7; tentative D call: TRBD1 (6 bases). CDR1 is SGHAT and CDR2 is FQNNGV in the germline V gene. This CDR3 region has 15 residues. Trimming took 2 bases from V and 4 from J, leaving 15 bases between them. CDR3 residues: CASSLRSQGYYEQYF. CDR3 nucleotides: TGTGCCAGCAGCTTAAGGAGCCAGGGGTATTACGAGCAGTACTTC.

This clone appeared a few times. The CDR3 does not end in the conserved phenylalanine or tryptophan, so this is likely a read error. The rearrangement links TRBV6-5 to TRBJ2-7, with 11 bases aligning to TRBD2. Trimming cost V 5 bases and J 3 bases; bases outside gene matches: 3. Germline values: CDR1 MNHEY, CDR2 SVGAGI. The CDR3 length is 14 residues. This CDR3 reads CASSRGTSGYEQYL. The CDR3 nucleotides read TGTGCCAGCAGTCGGGGGACTAGCGGCTACGAGCAGTACCTC.

V gene TRBV5-6 combines with J gene TRBJ1-5, with 8 bases aligning to TRBD1. The CDR3 consists of 16 residues. The ends lost 4 bases at V and 2 bases at J; junction bases unmatched: 8. Per the germline V gene, CDR1 is SGHDT and CDR2 is YYEEEE. The CDR3 nucleotides read TGTGCCAGCAGCCGCGGACAGGGCATAGGCAATCAGCCCCAGCATTTT. Translated: CASSRGQGIGNQPQHF.

This clone was picked up one time. The chain uses TRBV9 and TRBJ2-6; a weak D match, TRBD2 (6 bases). The CDR3 runs to 18 residues. Per germline, CDR1 SGDLS and CDR2 YYNGEE. Trimming took 2 bases from V and 0 from J, leaving 15 bases between them. DNA for the CDR3: TGTGCCAGCAGCGTGAGACGGGGGTCCGCCTCTGGGGCCAACGTCCTGACTTTC. It encodes CASSVRRGSASGANVLTF. The full variable domain, its missing parts supplied by reference TRBV9 and TRBJ2-6, is DSGVTQTPKHLITATGQRVTLRCSPRSGDLSVYWYQQSLDQGLQFLIQYYNGEERAKGNILERFSAQQFPDLHSELNLSSLELGDSALYFCASSVRRGSASGANVLTFGAGSRLTVL.

The chain couples TRBV7-8 to TRBJ2-1; TRBD1 aligns across 10 bases. This CDR3 has 15 residues. V lost 6 bases and J lost 5; bases outside the gene matches: 7. CDR1 and CDR2 (germline): SGHVS, FQNEAQ. The CDR3 bases are TGTGCCAGCAGTTTGGGACAGGGGTTCGACAATGAGCAGTTCTTC. It yields the protein CASSLGQGFDNEQFF.

This clone was seen a few times. The J gene is TRBJ2-7, the V gene TRBV5-4; TRBD1 is a possible D gene (6 bases). The germline gives CDR1 SGHNT, CDR2 YYREEE (reference sequence). V lost 0 bases and J 4 bases, leaving 11 bases between the germline ends. The CDR3 contains 14 residues. The CDR3: CASSLAQGRYEQYF. In DNA, the CDR3 is TGTGCCAGCAGCTTGGCGCAGGGGAGATACGAGCAGTACTTC.

V gene TRBV5-4 combines with J gene TRBJ2-7, with 9 bases aligning to TRBD1. J gave up 3 bases and V 0 bases, and 7 bases lay outside the gene matches. CDR1 and CDR2 (germline): SGHNT, YYREEE (reference sequence). The length of the CDR3 is 16 residues. The CDR3 spells CASSLGGQGKGYEQYF. CDR3 bases: TGTGCCAGCAGCTTGGGGGGACAGGGCAAGGGCTACGAGCAGTACTTC.

The chain couples TRBV5-1 to TRBJ2-2; D possibly corresponds to TRBD2 (6 bases). The CDR3 loop spans 13 amino acids. V lost 7 bases and J 7 bases, leaving 14 bases between the germline ends. Germline V gene sequence: CDR1 SGHRS, CDR2 YFSETQ. The CDR3 coding sequence is TGCGCCAGCGACATAAGGGGAGGCGGGGAGCTGTTTTTT. Translated: CASDIRGGGELFF.

This chain uses TRBV4-3 with TRBJ1-3, with 8 positions matching TRBD1. V dropped 0 bases and J dropped 0; count of bases not matched to a gene: 4. Germline assignment: CDR1 LGHNA and CDR2 YSLEER. CDR3 length equals 17 residues. The CDR3 nucleotides read TGCGCCAGCAGCCAAGATACCGGACAGGGCTCTGGAAACACCATATATTTT. It translates to CASSQDTGQGSGNTIYF.

This chain connects TRBV5-5 to TRBJ1-2; D perhaps matches TRBD1 (5 bases). Looked up from germline, CDR1 is SGHKS and CDR2 is YYEKEE (reference sequence). This CDR3 is 13 amino acids long. Trimming took off 3 bases at V and 8 bases at J, with 14 bases between the two ends. The CDR3 DNA reads TGTGCCAGCAGCTCGGGGGGGGGATGGGGCTACACCTTC. Protein sequence: CASSSGGGWGYTF.

The gene calls are TRBV6-1 and TRBJ1-5; no clear D. The V end was cut by 2 bases, the J end by 6 bases, with 14 bases between. The CDR3 has 15 amino acids. The germline gives CDR1 MNHNS, CDR2 SASEGT. CDR3 protein: CASSESWRGGQPQHF. CDR3 in DNA: TGTGCCAGCAGTGAATCGTGGCGGGGTGGTCAGCCCCAGCATTTT.

V is TRBV6-5 and J is TRBJ1-1; TRBD1 agrees at 9 bases. Germline CDR1 and CDR2: MNHEY and SVGAGI. The CDR3 extends over 14 amino acids. V dropped 5 bases and J dropped 5; count of bases not matched to a gene: 6. CDR3 sequence (DNA): TGTGCCAGCAGTCCTACAGGGGGCGTAACTGAAGCTTTCTTT. It translates to CASSPTGGVTEAFF.

V is TRBV5-6 and J is TRBJ1-5; unclear D gene. Trimming shortened V by 3 bases and J by 4 bases, and 8 bases separated the two germline ends. CDR1 is SGHDT, CDR2 YYEEEE, per germline. This CDR3 is built from 13 residues. In DNA form, the CDR3 reads TGTGCCAGCAGCTCCCGTACTAATCAGCCCCAGCATTTT. Its translation is CASSSRTNQPQHF.

The chain joins TRBV6-1 to TRBJ2-7; TRBD1 agrees at 9 bases. V shed 8 bases and J 3 bases; nucleotides not matched to a gene: 2. CDR3 length equals 12 residues. Looked up from germline, CDR1 is MNHNS and CDR2 is SASEGT. The CDR3 nucleotides read TGTGCCAGCCGGGACAGGGACTACGAGCAGTACTTC. Encoded protein: CASRDRDYEQYF.

The genes are TRBV9 and TRBJ2-2, with 8 bases matching TRBD2. From germline, CDR1 is SGDLS and CDR2 YYNGEE. CDR3 length: 17 amino acids. V gave up 6 bases and J gave up 1 base; unmatched junction bases: 11. Here the CDR3 DNA reads TGTGCCAGCAACGGTCGCAGCGGGGGTAAGAACACCGGGGAGCTGTTTTTT. Its translation is CASNGRSGGKNTGELFF.

The rearrangement links TRBV9 to TRBJ2-7, with D perhaps matching TRBD1 (6 bases). This CDR3 region has 15 residues. Trimming removed 0 bases at V and 3 bases at J, with 13 bases between. Germline lookup yields CDR1 SGDLS and CDR2 YYNGEE. The CDR3 protein is CASSVEGWDNYEQYF. As DNA, the CDR3 is TGTGCCAGCAGCGTAGAAGGGTGGGACAACTACGAGCAGTACTTC.

The CDR3 spells CASSPFGGQLGGGYTF. CDR3 sequence (DNA): TGTGCCAGCAGCCCCTTCGGGGGACAGCTAGGGGGAGGCTACACCTTC. V is TRBV7-8 and J is TRBJ1-2; 7 positions match TRBD1. V lost 5 bases, J lost 8 bases, and 17 bases stayed unmatched. This CDR3 is built from 16 residues. Germline CDR1 is SGHVS and CDR2 is FQNEAQ. The variable domain in full, completed from reference TRBV7-8 and TRBJ1-2, reads GAGVSQSPRYKVAKRGQDVALRCDPISGHVSLFWYQQALGQGPEFLTYFQNEAQLDKSGLPSDRFFAERPEGSVSTLKIQRTQQEDSAVYLCASSPFGGQLGGGYTFGSGTRLTVV.

CDR3 nucleotide sequence: TGCGCCAGCAGTGAGGTCGCGGGGGGGAATTACGAGCAGTACTTC. It translates to CASSEVAGGNYEQYF. V usage is TRBV10-1 and J usage is TRBJ2-7; 9 bases align to TRBD2. The V gene end was trimmed by 2 bases and the J gene end by 4 bases; junction bases not matched to a gene: 6. Germline V gene sequence: CDR1 WNHNN, CDR2 SYGVQD (reference sequence). The CDR3 loop spans 15 amino acids.

This chain links TRBV10-3 with TRBJ1-1; D is ambiguous. The CDR3 extends over 13 amino acids. Per the germline V gene, CDR1 is ENHRY and CDR2 is SYGVKD. Trimming removed 2 bases from V and 5 bases from J, with 9 bases in between. The CDR3 is CAISELAGTEAFF. The CDR3 DNA sequence: TGTGCCATCAGTGAGCTGGCGGGGACTGAAGCTTTCTTT.

V and J are TRBV6-6 and TRBJ2-5; TRBD2 matches at 8 bases. Trimming cost V 6 bases and J 5 bases; bases outside gene matches: 8. CDR1 MNHNY and CDR2 SVGAGI come from the germline V gene (reference sequence). The CDR3 contains 14 residues. CDR3 sequence reads: CASSRRGGGETQYF. As DNA, the CDR3 is TGTGCCAGCAGCCGCCGGGGGGGCGGGGAGACCCAGTACTTC.

The rearrangement uses TRBV5-4 and TRBJ2-2, with 8 bases identical to TRBD2. Germline V lookup: CDR1 SGHNT, CDR2 YYREEE (reference sequence). CDR3 length: 12 residues. V gave up 7 bases and J gave up 8 bases; unmatched junction bases: 4. The DNA of the CDR3 is TGTGCCAGCTCGGGGGGGACTGGGGAGCTGTTTTTT. This gives the protein CASSGGTGELFF.